The present T cell receptor (beta chain) was sequenced within a study of T cell responses to AZD1222 COVID-19 vaccine. Study-wide context: Second-dose intervals of approximately 4 or approximately 12 weeks were pooled.

Findings of the study overall: In all cases, repertoires were sampled only after the peak T cell response. In a largely white British group with more females than males, clonal diversity was possibly underestimated.

Trimming shortened V by 5 bases and J by 4 bases, and 28 bases separated the two germline ends. There are 19 residues in the CDR3. Per germline, CDR1 SGHAT and CDR2 FQNNGV. Method: immunoSEQ multiplex PCR; TCRdb's copy keeps in-frame clones and lacks some. Among around 140,000 clones listed, roughly 89% were seen once. A word on this clone: Its antigen remains unidentified.

Sequenced material: peripheral blood, taken on day 0 of AZD1222 vaccination. This TCR came from an adult in good health. V usage is TRBV11-2 and J usage is TRBJ2-3; D assignment may be TRBD1 or TRBD2 (6 bases each). CDR3 sequence reads: CASSHLTGWGRRGADTQYF. The DNA of the CDR3 is TGTGCCAGCAGCCACCTCACAGGTTGGGGGCGGAGGGGGGCAGATACGCAGTATTTT.